The source of this T cell receptor (beta chain) is a study of blood T cell repertoires in COVID-19. Generated by immunoSEQ multiplex PCR, the TCRdb table keeps only in-frame clones and is missing some. The data contain 250,000 to 400,000 clones, approximately 87% of them seen just once; the ten biggest clones take up under 3.5%. Seattle's enrolled individuals joined amid active infection and were then monitored longitudinally. Per the germline V gene, CDR1 is LNHDA and CDR2 is SQIVND (reference sequence). The ends were cut back, 8 bases at V and 6 bases at J, with 10 bases in the middle. CDR3 length equals 12 residues.

The rearrangement uses TRBV19 and TRBJ1-4; D ambiguous. Sample: peripheral blood. The TCR originated in a woman under 40 with COVID-19, enrolled during active disease. This CDR3 reads CASFSADEKLFF. CDR3 sequence (DNA): TGTGCCAGTTTCTCGGCGGATGAAAAACTGTTTTTT.